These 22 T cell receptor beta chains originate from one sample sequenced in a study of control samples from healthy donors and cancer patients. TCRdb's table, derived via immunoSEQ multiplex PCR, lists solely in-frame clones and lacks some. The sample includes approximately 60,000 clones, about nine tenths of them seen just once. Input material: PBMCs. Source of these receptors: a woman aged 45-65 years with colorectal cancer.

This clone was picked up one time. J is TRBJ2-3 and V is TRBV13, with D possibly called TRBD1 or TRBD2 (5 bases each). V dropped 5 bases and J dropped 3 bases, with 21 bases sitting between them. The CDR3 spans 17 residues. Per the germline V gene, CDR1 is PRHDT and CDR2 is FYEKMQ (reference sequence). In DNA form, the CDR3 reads TGTGCCAGCAGCGTTGGCAGGGATCGAAGAGGGACAGATACGCAGTATTTT. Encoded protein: CASSVGRDRRGTDTQYF.

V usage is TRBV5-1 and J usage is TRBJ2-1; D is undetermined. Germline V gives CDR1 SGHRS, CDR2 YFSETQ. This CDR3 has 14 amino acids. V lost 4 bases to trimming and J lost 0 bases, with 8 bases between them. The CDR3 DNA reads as TGCGCCAGCAGCGGGCAGGCCTCCTACAATGAGCAGTTCTTC. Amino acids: CASSGQASYNEQFF.

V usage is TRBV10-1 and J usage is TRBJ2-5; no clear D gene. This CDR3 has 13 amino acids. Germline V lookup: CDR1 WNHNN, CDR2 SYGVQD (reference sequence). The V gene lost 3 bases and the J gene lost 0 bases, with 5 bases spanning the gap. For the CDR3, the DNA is TGCGCCAGCAGTGACCTGGACCAAGAGACCCAGTACTTC. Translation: CASSDLDQETQYF.

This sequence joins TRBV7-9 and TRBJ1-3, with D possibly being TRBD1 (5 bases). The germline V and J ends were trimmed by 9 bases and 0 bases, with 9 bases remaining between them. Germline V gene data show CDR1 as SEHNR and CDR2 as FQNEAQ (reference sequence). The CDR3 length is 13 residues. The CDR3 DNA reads TGTGCCAGGGCAGACAGCTCTGGAAACACCATATATTTT. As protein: CARADSSGNTIYF. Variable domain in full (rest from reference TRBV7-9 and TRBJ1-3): DTGVSQNPRHKITKRGQNVTFRCDPISEHNRLYWYRQTLGQGPEFLTYFQNEAQLEKSRLLSDRFSAERPKGSFSTLEIQRTEQGDSAMYLCARADSSGNTIYFGEGSWLTVV.

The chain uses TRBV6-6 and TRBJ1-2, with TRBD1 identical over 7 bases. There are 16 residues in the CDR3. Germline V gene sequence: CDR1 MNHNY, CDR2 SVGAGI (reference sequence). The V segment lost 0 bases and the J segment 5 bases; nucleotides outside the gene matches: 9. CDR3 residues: CASSYSSWTGDYGYTF. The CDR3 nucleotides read TGTGCCAGCAGTTACTCCTCCTGGACAGGCGATTATGGCTACACCTTC.

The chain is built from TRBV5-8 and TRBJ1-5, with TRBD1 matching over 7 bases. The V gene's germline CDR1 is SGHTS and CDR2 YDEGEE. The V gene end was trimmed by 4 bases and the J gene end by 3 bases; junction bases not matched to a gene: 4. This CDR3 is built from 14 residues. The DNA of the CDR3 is TGTGCCAGCAGCCAGGGACAGCCCAATCAGCCCCAGCATTTT. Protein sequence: CASSQGQPNQPQHF.

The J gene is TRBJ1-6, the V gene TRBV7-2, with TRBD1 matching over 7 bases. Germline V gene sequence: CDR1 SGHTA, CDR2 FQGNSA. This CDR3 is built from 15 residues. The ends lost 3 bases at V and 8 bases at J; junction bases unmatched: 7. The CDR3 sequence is CASSFATGNHSPLHF. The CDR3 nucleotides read TGTGCCAGCAGCTTCGCGACAGGGAATCATTCACCCCTCCACTTT.

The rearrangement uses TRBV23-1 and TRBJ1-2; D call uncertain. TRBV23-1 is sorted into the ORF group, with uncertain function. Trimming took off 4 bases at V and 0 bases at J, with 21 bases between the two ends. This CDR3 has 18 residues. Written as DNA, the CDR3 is TGCGCCAGCAGTCGACCTCCCGGGCCAGCGCACTCTAACTATGGCTACACCTTC. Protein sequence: CASSRPPGPAHSNYGYTF.

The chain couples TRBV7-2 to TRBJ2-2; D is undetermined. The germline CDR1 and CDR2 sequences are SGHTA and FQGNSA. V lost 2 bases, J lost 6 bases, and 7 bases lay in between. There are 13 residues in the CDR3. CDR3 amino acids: CASSLSTAGELFF. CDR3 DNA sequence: TGTGCCAGCAGCTTATCAACGGCCGGGGAGCTGTTTTTT.

Written as DNA, the CDR3 is TGTGCCAGTAGCCCGTATTTGGGGAGCACTGAAGCTTTCTTT. It specifies CASSPYLGSTEAFF. This chain connects TRBV19 to TRBJ1-1; no reliable D call. CDR1 and CDR2 (germline): LNHDA, SQIVND (reference sequence). The CDR3 covers 14 residues. V was trimmed by 6 bases and J by 4 bases, leaving 15 bases between them.

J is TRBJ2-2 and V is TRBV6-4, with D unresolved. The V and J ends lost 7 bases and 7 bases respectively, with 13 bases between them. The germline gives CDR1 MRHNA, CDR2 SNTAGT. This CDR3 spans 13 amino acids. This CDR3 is CASKDPPGGELFF. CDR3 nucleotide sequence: TGTGCCAGCAAAGACCCCCCTGGCGGGGAGCTGTTTTTT.

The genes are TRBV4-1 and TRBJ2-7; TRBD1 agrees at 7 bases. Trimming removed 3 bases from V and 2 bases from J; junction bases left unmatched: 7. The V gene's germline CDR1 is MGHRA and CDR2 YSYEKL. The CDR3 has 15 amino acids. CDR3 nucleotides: TGCGCCAGCAGCCAGCTTCGGGGACAGACCTACGAGCAGTACTTC. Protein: CASSQLRGQTYEQYF.

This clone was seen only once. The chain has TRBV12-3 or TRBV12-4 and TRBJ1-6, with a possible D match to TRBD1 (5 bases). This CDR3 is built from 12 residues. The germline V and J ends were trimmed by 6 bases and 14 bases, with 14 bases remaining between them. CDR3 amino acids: CASSPDTRALHF. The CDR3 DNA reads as TGTGCCAGCAGCCCGGACACTCGGGCCCTCCACTTT.

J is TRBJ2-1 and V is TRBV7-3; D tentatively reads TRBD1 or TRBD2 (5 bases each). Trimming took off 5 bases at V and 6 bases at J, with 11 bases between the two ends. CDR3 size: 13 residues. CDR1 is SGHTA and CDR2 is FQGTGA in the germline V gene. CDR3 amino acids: CASSTWGSNEQFF. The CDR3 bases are TGTGCCAGCAGCACCTGGGGGAGCAATGAGCAGTTCTTC.

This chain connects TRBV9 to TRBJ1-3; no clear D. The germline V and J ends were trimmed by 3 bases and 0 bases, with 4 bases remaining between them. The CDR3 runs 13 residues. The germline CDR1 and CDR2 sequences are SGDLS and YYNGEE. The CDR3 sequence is CASSENSGNTIYF. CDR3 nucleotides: TGTGCCAGCAGCGAAAACTCTGGAAACACCATATATTTT.

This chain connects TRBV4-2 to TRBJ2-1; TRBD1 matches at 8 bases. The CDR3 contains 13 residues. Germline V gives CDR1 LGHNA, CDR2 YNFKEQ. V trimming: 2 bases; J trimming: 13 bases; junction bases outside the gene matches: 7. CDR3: CASSQNPGQVQFF. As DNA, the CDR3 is TGTGCCAGCAGCCAAAATCCGGGACAGGTCCAGTTCTTC.

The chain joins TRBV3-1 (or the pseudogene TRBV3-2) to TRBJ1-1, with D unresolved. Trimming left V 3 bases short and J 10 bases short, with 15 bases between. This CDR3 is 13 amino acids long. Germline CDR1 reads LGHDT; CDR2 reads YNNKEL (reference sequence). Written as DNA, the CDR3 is TGTGCCAGCAGCCAGGGCTTCAATCGTGGAGCTTTCTTT. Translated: CASSQGFNRGAFF.

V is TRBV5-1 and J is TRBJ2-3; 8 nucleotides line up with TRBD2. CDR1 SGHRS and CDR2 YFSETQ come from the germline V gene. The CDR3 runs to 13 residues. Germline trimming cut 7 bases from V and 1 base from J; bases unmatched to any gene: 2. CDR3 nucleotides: TGCGCCAGCCATAGCGGGGGCACAGATACGCAGTATTTT. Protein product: CASHSGGTDTQYF.

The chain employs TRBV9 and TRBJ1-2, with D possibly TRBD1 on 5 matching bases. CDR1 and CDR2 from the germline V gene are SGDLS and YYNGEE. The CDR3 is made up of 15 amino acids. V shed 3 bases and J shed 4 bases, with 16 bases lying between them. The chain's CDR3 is CASSAPGTLGYGYTF. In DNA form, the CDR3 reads TGTGCCAGCAGCGCCCCGGGGACCCTTGGCTATGGCTACACCTTC.

The chain's CDR3 is CASSEGRNQPQHF. CDR3 bases: TGTGCCAGCAGTGAAGGCCGGAATCAGCCCCAGCATTTT. The V call is TRBV6-1, the J call TRBJ1-5; no definite D call. Looked up from germline, CDR1 is MNHNS and CDR2 is SASEGT. The CDR3 is 13 residues long. The V and J ends lost 1 base and 4 bases respectively, with 5 bases between them.

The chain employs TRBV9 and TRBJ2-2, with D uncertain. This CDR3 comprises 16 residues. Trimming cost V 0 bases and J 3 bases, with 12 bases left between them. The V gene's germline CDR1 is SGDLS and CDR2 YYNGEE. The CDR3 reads CASSVEVTLDTGELFF. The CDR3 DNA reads TGTGCCAGCAGCGTAGAAGTGACATTAGACACCGGGGAGCTGTTTTTT.

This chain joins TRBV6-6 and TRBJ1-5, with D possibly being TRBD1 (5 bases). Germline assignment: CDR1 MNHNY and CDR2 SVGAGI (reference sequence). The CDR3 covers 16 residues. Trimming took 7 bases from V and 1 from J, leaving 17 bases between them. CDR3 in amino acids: CASKSLAGSSNQPQHF. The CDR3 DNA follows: TGTGCCAGCAAATCCCTCGCAGGGTCGAGCAATCAGCCCCAGCATTTT.